The T cell receptor (beta chain) under discussion was sequenced for a study of blood T cell repertoires in COVID-19. Background on the study: Samples of COVID-19 (acute and convalescent) were obtained from the United States, Italy and Spain. From T cells, B-cell-depleted T cells, or PBMCs came the material, which was cDNA or gDNA.

A Seattle source enrolled patients during active infection and followed them longitudinally. The CDR3 covers 16 residues. Trimming cost V 2 bases and J 4 bases; bases outside gene matches: 4. Germline values: CDR1 KGHDR, CDR2 SFDVKD. How the authors handled the data: Nucleated cell number was recorded as an estimate derived from reference gene primer amplification. Using immunoSEQ multiplex PCR, the repertoire was profiled, and TCRdb retains in-frame clones only, with some absent. Clonal size and the V and J genes are those of that table, whereas D and trimming came from the DNA. The sample consists of 25,000 to 30,000 clones, more than 85% of them appearing once.

The TCR was taken from a woman in her 70s with COVID-19, enrolled during active disease. The V and J genes are TRBV24-1 and TRBJ2-1; TRBD2 matches at 10 bases. Input material: peripheral blood. CDR3 region: CATSDSSGRAYNEQFF. The CDR3 nucleotides are TGTGCCACCAGTGATTCTAGCGGGAGAGCTTACAATGAGCAGTTCTTC.